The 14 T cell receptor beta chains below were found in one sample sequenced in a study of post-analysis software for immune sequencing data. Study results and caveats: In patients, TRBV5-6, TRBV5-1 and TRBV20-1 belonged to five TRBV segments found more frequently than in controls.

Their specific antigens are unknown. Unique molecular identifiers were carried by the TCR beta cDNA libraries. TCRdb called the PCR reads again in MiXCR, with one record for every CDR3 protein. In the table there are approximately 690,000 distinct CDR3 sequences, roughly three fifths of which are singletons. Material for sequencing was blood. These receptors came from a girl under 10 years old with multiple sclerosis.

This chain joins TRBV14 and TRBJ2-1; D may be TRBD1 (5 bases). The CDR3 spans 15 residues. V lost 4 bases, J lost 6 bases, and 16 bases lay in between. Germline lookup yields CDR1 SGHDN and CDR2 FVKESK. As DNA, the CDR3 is TGTGCCAGCAGCCCACCCTACCGGCAGGGCAATGAGCAGTTCTTC. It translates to CASSPPYRQGNEQFF.

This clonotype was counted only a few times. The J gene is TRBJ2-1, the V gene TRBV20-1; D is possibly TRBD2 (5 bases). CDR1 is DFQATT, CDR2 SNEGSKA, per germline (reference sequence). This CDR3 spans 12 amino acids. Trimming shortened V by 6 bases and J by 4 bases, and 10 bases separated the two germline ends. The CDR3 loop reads CSARLAYNEQFF. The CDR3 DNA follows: TGCAGTGCCCGTCTAGCTTACAATGAGCAGTTCTTC.

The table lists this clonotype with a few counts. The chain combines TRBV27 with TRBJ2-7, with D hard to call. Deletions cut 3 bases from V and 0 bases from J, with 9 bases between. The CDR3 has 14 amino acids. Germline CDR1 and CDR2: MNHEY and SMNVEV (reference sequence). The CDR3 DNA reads TGTGCCAGCAGTTTTGCCCAGAGCTCCTACGAGCAGTACTTC. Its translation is CASSFAQSSYEQYF.

CDR3 sequence (DNA): TGTGCCAGCAGCTTAATAGGGACAGGGGCGCCGAACACTGAAGCTTTCTTT. Translated, it gives CASSLIGTGAPNTEAFF. The rearrangement uses TRBV11-2 and TRBJ1-1; 10 nucleotides agree with TRBD1. J lost 1 base, V lost 2 bases, and 7 bases had no gene match. Per the germline V gene, CDR1 is SGHAT and CDR2 is FQNNGV. The CDR3 has 17 amino acids.

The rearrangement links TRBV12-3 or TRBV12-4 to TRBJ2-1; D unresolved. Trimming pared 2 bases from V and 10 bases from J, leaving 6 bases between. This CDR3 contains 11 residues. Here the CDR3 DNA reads TGTGCCAGCAGTTTAAGCCAGGAGCAGTTCTTC. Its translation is CASSLSQEQFF.

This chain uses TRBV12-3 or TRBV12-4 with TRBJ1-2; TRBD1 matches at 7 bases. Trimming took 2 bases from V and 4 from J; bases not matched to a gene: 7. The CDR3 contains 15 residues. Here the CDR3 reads CASSLRGLGTYGYTF. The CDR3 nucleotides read TGTGCCAGCAGTTTAAGGGGGCTGGGCACCTATGGCTACACCTTC.

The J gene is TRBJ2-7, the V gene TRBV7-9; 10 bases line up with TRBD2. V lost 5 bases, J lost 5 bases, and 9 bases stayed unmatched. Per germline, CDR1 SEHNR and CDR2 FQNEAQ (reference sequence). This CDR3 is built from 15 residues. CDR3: CASSTGTSVFHEQYF. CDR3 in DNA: TGTGCCAGCAGCACCGGGACTAGCGTGTTCCACGAGCAGTACTTC.

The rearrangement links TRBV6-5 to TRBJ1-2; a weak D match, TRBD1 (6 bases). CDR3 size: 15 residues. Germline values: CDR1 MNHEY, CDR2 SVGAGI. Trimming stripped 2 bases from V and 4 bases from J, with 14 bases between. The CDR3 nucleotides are TGTGCCAGCAGTTACCGGACGGGGGCACGCTATGGCTACACCTTC. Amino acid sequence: CASSYRTGARYGYTF.

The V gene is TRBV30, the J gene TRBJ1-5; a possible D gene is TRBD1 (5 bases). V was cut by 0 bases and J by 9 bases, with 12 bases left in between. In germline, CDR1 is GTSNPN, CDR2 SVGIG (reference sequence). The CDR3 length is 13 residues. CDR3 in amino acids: CAWSVDGARPQHF. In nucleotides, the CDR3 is TGTGCCTGGAGTGTAGACGGGGCAAGGCCCCAGCATTTT.

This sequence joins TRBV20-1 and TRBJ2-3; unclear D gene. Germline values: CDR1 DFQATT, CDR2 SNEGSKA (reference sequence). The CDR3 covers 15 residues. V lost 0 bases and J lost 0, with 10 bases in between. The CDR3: CSAREMRRSTDTQYF. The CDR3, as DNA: TGCAGTGCTAGAGAAATGCGGAGAAGCACAGATACGCAGTATTTT.

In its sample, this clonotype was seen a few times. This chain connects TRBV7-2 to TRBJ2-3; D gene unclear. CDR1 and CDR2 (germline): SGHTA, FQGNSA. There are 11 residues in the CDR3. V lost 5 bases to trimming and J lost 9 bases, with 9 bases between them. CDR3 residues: CASSPLGTQYF. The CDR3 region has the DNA TGTGCCAGCAGCCCTCTAGGCACGCAGTATTTT.

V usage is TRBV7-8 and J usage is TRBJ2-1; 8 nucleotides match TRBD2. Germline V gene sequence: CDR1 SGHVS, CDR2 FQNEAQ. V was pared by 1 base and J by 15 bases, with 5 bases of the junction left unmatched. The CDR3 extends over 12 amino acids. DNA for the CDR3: TGTGCCAGCAGCTTAGAATCGGGGGGGCCGTTCTTC. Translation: CASSLESGGPFF.

The CDR3 spells CASSSPPRDSSYEQYF. The DNA of the CDR3 is TGTGCCAGCAGCTCGCCCCCCCGGGACAGCTCCTACGAGCAGTACTTC. V usage is TRBV7-8 and J usage is TRBJ2-7; 7 bases map to TRBD1. With V trimmed by 4 bases and J by 0 bases, 9 bases remained unmatched. CDR3 size: 16 residues. Germline V lookup: CDR1 SGHVS, CDR2 FQNEAQ.

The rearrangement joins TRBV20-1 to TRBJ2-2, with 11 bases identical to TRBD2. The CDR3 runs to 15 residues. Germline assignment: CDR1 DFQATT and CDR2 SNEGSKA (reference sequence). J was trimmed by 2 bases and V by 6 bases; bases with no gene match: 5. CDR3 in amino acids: CSARLAGINTGELFF. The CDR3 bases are TGCAGTGCAAGACTAGCGGGGATTAACACCGGGGAGCTGTTTTTT.